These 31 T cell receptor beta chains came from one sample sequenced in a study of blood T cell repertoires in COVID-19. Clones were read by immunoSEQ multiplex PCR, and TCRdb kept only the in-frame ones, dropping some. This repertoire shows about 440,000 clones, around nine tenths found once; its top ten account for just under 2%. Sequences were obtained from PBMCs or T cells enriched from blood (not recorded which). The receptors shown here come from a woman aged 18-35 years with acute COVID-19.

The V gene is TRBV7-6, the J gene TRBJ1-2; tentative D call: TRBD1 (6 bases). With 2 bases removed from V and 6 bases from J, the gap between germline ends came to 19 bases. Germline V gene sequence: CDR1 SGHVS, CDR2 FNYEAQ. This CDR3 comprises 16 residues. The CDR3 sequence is CASSLIEVQGSDGYTF. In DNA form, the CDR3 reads TGTGCCAGCAGCTTAATTGAGGTCCAGGGGTCTGATGGCTACACCTTC.

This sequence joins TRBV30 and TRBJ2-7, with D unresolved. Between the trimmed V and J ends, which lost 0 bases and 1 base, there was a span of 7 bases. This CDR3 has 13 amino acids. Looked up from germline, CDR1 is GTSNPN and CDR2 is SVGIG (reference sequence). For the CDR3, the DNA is TGTGCCTGGAGTGTGTTTACATCCTACGAGCAGTACTTC. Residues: CAWSVFTSYEQYF.

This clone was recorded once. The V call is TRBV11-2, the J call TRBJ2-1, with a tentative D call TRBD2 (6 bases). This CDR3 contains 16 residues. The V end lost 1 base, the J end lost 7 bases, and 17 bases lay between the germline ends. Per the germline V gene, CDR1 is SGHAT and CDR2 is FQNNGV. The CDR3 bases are TGTGCCAGCAGCTTAGGGACTAATAGAAACCTTAATGAGCAGTTCTTC. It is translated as CASSLGTNRNLNEQFF.

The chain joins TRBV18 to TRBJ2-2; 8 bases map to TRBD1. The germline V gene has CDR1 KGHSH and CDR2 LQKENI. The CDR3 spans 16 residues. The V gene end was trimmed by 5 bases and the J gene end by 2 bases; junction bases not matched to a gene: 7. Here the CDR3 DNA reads TGTGCCAGCTCATCAGGACAGGGCAGAAACACCGGGGAGCTGTTTTTT. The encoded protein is CASSSGQGRNTGELFF.

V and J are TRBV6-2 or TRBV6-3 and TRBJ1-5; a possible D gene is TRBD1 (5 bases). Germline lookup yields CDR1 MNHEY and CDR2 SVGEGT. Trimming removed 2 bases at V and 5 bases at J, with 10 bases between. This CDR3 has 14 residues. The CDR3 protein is CASSYGGNHQPQHF. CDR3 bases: TGTGCCAGCAGTTACGGGGGGAATCATCAGCCCCAGCATTTT.

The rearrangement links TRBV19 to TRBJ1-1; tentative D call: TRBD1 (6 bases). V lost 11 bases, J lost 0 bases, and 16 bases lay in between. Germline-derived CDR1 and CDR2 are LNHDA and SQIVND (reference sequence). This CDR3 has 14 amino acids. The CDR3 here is CAENTGHLNTEAFF. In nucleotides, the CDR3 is TGTGCCGAGAATACGGGACACCTGAACACTGAAGCTTTCTTT.

The CDR3 here is CATSDWTSGIGSEQFF. DNA of the CDR3: TGTGCCACCAGTGATTGGACTAGCGGGATTGGGAGTGAGCAGTTCTTC. This chain uses TRBV24-1 with TRBJ2-1; 12 bases are shared with TRBD2. The CDR3 is 16 amino acids. CDR1 is KGHDR and CDR2 is SFDVKD in the germline V gene. The J segment lost 9 bases and the V segment lost 2 bases, leaving 7 bases of the junction unmatched.

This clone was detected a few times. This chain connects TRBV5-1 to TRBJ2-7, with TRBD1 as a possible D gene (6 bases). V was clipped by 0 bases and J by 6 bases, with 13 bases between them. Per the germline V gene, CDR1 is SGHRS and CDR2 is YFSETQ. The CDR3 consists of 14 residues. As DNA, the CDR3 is TGCGCCAGCAGCTTGGAGGGACATCAGAGCGAGCAGTACTTC. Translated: CASSLEGHQSEQYF.

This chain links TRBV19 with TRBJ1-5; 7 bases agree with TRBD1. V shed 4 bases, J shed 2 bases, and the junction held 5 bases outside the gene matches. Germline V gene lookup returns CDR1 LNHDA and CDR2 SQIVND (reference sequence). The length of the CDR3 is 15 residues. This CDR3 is CASSTDRVRNQPQHF. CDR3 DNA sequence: TGTGCCAGTAGTACCGACAGGGTGCGCAATCAGCCCCAGCATTTT.

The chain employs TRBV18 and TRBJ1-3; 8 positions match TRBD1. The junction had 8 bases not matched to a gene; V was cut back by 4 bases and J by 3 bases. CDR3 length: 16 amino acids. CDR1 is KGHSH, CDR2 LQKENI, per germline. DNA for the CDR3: TGTGCCAGCTCACGCGGACAGGGTGGAAGTGGAAACACCATATATTTT. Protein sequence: CASSRGQGGSGNTIYF.

The CDR3 bases are TGTGCCAGCAGCCCACAGGGGACGGCCGGTCAGCCCCAGCATTTT. It codes for CASSPQGTAGQPQHF. The V call is TRBV3-1 (or the pseudogene TRBV3-2), the J call TRBJ1-5; 7 nucleotides match TRBD1. The CDR3 totals 15 residues. Germline CDR1 and CDR2: LGHDT and YNNKEL (reference sequence). V lost 4 bases, J lost 6 bases, and 9 bases stayed unmatched.

The CDR3 is CAGGTGKEKLFF. CDR3 DNA sequence: TGTGCCGGAGGGACAGGGAAAGAAAAACTGTTTTTT. The rearrangement uses TRBV7-9 and TRBJ1-4, with 9 bases lining up with TRBD1. The CDR3 is made up of 12 amino acids. J gave up 8 bases and V 11 bases, and 6 bases lay outside the gene matches. Germline loops: CDR1 SEHNR, CDR2 FQNEAQ (reference sequence).

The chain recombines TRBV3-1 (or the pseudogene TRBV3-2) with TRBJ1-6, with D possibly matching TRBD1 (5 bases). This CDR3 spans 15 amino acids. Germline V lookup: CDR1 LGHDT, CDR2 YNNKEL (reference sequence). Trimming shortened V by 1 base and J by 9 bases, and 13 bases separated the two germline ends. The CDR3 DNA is TGTGCCAGCAGCCAAGCGGACACGGTACCTTCACCCCTCCACTTT. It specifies CASSQADTVPSPLHF.

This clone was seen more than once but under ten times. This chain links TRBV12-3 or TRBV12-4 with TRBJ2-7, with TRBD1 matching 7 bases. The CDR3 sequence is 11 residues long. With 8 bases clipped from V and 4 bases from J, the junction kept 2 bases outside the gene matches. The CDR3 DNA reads TGTGCCAGCGGGACAGTTTACGAGCAGTACTTC. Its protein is CASGTVYEQYF.

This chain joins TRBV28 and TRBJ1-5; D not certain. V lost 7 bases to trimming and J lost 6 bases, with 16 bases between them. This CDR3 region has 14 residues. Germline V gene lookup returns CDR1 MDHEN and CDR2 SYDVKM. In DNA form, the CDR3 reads TGTGCCAGCACCCCCTTCGGGTCCAGTCAGCCCCAGCATTTT. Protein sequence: CASTPFGSSQPQHF. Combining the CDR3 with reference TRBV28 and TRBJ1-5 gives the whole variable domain DVKVTQSSRYLVKRTGEKVFLECVQDMDHENMFWYRQDPGLGLRLIYFSYDVKMKEKGDIPEGYSVSREKKERFSLILESASTNQTSMYLCASTPFGSSQPQHFGDGTRLSIL.

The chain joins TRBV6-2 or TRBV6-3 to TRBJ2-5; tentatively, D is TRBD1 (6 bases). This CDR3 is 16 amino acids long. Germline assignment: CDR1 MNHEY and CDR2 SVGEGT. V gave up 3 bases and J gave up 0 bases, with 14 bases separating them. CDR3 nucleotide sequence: TGTGCCAGCAGTTATCCTCTAACAGGGTACCAAGAGACCCAGTACTTC. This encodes CASSYPLTGYQETQYF.

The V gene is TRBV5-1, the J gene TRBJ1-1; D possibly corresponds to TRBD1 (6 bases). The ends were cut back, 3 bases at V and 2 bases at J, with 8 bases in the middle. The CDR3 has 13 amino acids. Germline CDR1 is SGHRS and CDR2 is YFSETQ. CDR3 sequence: CASSWGRNTEAFF. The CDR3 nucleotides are TGCGCCAGCAGCTGGGGGCGAAACACTGAAGCTTTCTTT.

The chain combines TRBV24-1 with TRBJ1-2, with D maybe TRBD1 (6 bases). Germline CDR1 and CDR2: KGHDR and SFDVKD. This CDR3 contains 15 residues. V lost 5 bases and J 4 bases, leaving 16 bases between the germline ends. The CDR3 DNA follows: TGTGCCACCAGTGGCTATACAGGGAGAAGCTATGGCTACACCTTC. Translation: CATSGYTGRSYGYTF.

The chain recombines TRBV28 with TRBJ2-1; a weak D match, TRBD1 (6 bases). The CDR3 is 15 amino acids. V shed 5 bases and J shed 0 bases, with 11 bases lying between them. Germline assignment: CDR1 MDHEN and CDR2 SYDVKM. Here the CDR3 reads CASSMARGSYNEQFF. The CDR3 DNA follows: TGTGCCAGCAGTATGGCCAGGGGCTCCTACAATGAGCAGTTCTTC.

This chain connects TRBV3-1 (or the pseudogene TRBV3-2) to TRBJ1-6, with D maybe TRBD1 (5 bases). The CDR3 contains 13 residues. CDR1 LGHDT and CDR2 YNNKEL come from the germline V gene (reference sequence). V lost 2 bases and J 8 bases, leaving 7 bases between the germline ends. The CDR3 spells CASSQQGDSPLHF. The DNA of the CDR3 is TGTGCCAGCAGCCAACAGGGTGATTCACCCCTCCACTTT.

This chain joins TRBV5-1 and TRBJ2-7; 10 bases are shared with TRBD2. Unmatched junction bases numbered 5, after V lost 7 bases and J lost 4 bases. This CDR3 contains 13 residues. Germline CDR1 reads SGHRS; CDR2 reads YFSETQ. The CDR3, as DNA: TGCGCCAGCTCCCCACTAGCGGGGTACGAGCAGTACTTC. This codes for CASSPLAGYEQYF.

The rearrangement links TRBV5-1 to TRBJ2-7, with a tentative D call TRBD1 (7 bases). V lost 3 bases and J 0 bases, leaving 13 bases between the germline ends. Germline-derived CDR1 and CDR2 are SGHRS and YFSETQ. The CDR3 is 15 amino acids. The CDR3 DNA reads TGCGCCAGCAGCTGGGGGGACAGAAGCTCCTACGAGCAGTACTTC. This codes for CASSWGDRSSYEQYF.

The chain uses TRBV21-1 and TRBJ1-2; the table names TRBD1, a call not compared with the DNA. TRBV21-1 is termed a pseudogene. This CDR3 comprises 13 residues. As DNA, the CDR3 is TGTGCCAGCGCTTTTGCCAGGGGCCATGGCTACACCTTC. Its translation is CASAFARGHGYTF.

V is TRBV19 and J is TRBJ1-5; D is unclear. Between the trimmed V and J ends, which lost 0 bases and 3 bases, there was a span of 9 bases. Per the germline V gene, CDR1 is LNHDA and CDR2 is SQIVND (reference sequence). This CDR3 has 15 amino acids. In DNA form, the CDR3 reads TGTGCCAGTAGTATAGACAGGCCGAACAATCAGCCCCAGCATTTT. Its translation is CASSIDRPNNQPQHF.

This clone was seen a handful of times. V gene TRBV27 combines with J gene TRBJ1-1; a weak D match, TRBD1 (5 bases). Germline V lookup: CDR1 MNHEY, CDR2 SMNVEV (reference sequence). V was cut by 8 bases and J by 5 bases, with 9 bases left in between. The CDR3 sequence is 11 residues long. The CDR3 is CASLGGTEAFF. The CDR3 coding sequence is TGTGCCAGCCTGGGGGGGACTGAAGCTTTCTTT.

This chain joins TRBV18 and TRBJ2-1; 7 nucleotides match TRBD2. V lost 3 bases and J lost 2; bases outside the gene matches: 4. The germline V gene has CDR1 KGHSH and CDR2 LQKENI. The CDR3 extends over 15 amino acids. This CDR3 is CASSPLSGTYNEQFF. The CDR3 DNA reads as TGTGCCAGCTCACCTTTAAGCGGGACCTACAATGAGCAGTTCTTC.

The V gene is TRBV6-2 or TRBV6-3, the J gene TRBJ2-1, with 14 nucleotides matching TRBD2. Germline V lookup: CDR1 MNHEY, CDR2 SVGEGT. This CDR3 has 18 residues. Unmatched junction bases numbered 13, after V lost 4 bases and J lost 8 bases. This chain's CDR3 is CASSFDQTSGRAGDEQFF. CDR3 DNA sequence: TGTGCCAGCAGTTTTGACCAGACTAGCGGGAGGGCCGGCGATGAGCAGTTCTTC.

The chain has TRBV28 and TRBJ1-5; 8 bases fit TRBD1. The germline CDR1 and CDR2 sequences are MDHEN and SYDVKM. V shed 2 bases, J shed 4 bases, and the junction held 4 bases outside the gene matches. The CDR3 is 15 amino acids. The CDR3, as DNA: TGTGCCAGCAGTTTAGCAACAGGGGGGAATCAGCCCCAGCATTTT. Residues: CASSLATGGNQPQHF.

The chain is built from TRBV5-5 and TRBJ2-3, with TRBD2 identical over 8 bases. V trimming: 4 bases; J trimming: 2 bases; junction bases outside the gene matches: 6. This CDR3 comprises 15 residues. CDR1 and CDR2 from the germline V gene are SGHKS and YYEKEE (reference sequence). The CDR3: CASSLSGTDTDTQYF. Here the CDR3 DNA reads TGTGCCAGCAGCCTTAGCGGGACTGACACAGATACGCAGTATTTT.

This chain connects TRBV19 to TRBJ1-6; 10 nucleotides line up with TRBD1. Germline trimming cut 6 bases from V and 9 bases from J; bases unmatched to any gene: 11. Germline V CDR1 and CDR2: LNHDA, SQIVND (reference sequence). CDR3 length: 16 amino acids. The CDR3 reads CASSRFTGQGGSPLHF. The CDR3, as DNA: TGTGCCAGTAGCCGATTCACCGGACAGGGGGGTTCACCCCTCCACTTT.

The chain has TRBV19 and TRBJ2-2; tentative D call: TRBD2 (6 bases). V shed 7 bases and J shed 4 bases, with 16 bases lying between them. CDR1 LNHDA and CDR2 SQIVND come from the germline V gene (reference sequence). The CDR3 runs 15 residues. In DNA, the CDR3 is TGTGCCAGTACCTCCCATCGGGGGAGCACCGGGGAGCTGTTTTTT. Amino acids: CASTSHRGSTGELFF.